This T cell receptor (beta chain) stems from a study of Graves' ophthalmopathy and Graves' hyperthyroidism. This CDR3 has 15 amino acids. Germline CDR1 reads SNHLY; CDR2 reads FYNNEI. The V gene lost 7 bases and the J gene lost 0 bases, with 15 bases spanning the gap. Using RNA transcripts, the TCR beta CDR3 regions were amplified. Investigators did first-round RT-PCR with HTBI primers, then second-round multiplex PCR. Each CDR3 protein gets one entry after TCRdb re-called the multiplex PCR reads with MiXCR. This table holds some 750,000 distinct CDR3 sequences, approximately 40% found once. The sequencing sample was made of peripheral blood. The genes are TRBV2 and TRBJ2-5, with D perhaps being TRBD1 or TRBD2 (5 bases each). The sequence was collected from an adult man with Graves' ophthalmopathy. In nucleotides, the CDR3 is TGTGCCAGCATCCCCGGATGGGGGAACCAAGAGACCCAGTACTTC. Its translation is CASIPGWGNQETQYF.